These 21 T cell receptor beta chains originate from one sample sequenced in a study of response to subunit inactivated influenza vaccine. A single record per CDR3 protein comes from TCRdb applying MiXCR to the RT-PCR reads. The data hold about 480,000 distinct CDR3 sequences, with 10% to 15% observed a single time. The sample consisted of PBMCs from blood, taken about 40 days after vaccination. The receptor source for this set is a man over 45 who received an inactivated influenza vaccine.

This clonotype was detected a few times. The chain recombines TRBV12-3 or TRBV12-4 with TRBJ2-5; D unresolved. V was clipped by 6 bases and J by 4 bases, with 21 bases between them. This CDR3 spans 16 amino acids. The CDR3 DNA follows: TGTGCCAGCAGCCCCAGTATAGTCGCTGTTGTAGAGACCCAGTACTTC. Residues: CASSPSIVAVVETQYF.

This clonotype was counted at least ten times. The rearrangement links TRBV29-1 to TRBJ2-3; the D call may be TRBD1 or TRBD2 (5 bases each). Germline V gene data show CDR1 as SQVTM and CDR2 as ANQGSEA. V shed 8 bases and J shed 0 bases, with 18 bases lying between them. CDR3 length: 15 residues. As DNA, the CDR3 is TGCAGCTCTGGAACCGCCGGGACGAGCACAGATACGCAGTATTTT. It yields the protein CSSGTAGTSTDTQYF.

The table lists this clonotype with a few counts. The V call is TRBV5-6, the J call TRBJ2-5; the D gene is possibly TRBD2 (5 bases). V lost 0 bases to trimming and J lost 3 bases, with 9 bases between them. Looked up from germline, CDR1 is SGHDT and CDR2 is YYEEEE. This CDR3 region has 14 residues. The DNA of the CDR3 is TGTGCCAGCAGCTTGGTTCTAGCCGAAGAGACCCAGTACTTC. It encodes CASSLVLAEETQYF.

The CDR3 DNA is TGTGCCAGCAGCGCCGTTACAGGGATCTCTGGGGCCAACGTCCTGACTTTC. It specifies CASSAVTGISGANVLTF. The chain links TRBV7-8 to TRBJ2-6; D is perhaps TRBD1 (6 bases). The CDR3 sequence is 17 residues long. Trimming took off 5 bases at V and 0 bases at J, with 14 bases between the two ends. Germline V lookup: CDR1 SGHVS, CDR2 FQNEAQ.

The chain couples TRBV2 to TRBJ2-1; no firm D call. The germline CDR1 and CDR2 sequences are SNHLY and FYNNEI. Trimming stripped 1 base from V and 10 bases from J, with 17 bases between. CDR3 length equals 15 residues. CDR3 coding DNA: TGTGCCAGCAGTGAAGTTATACCTGGCTACACCGAGCAGTTCTTC. Its translation is CASSEVIPGYTEQFF.

The table lists this clonotype with many counts. This chain links TRBV29-1 with TRBJ2-1, with TRBD2 identical over 16 bases. The CDR3 contains 19 residues. Per germline, CDR1 SQVTM and CDR2 ANQGSEA. The junction had 12 bases not matched to a gene; V was cut back by 1 base and J by 6 bases. CDR3 DNA: TGCAGCGTTGAAGTCGTCCCGGGACTAGCGGGAGGGCCATTCAATGAGCAGTTCTTC. Translation gives CSVEVVPGLAGGPFNEQFF.

In its sample, this clonotype was seen many times. CDR3 sequence: CASSPIVLATNTGELFF. The CDR3 DNA is TGCGCCAGCAGCCCCATCGTACTAGCGACGAACACCGGGGAGCTGTTTTTT. V and J are TRBV5-1 and TRBJ2-2; 7 nucleotides match TRBD2. There are 17 residues in the CDR3. V shed 4 bases, J shed 0 bases, and the junction held 9 bases outside the gene matches. Germline CDR1 is SGHRS and CDR2 is YFSETQ.

This clonotype was recorded many times. This sequence joins TRBV7-2 and TRBJ2-5; D not certain. This CDR3 contains 15 residues. Trimming removed 5 bases at V and 2 bases at J, with 15 bases between. Germline values: CDR1 SGHTA, CDR2 FQGNSA. In DNA, the CDR3 is TGTGCCAGCAGCCTTATTTGGGCAGCTCAAGAGACCCAGTACTTC. It specifies CASSLIWAAQETQYF.

On this clonotype: Relative to the germline gene, one junction end is altered; a read error may explain this. This sequence joins TRBV20-1 and TRBJ2-4; D may be TRBD2 (6 bases). The CDR3 is made up of 13 amino acids. Germline loops: CDR1 DFQATT, CDR2 SNEGSKA (reference sequence). As DNA, the CDR3 is TGCAGTACTAGACTAGTCCTCAAAAACATTCAGTACTTC. It is translated as CSTRLVLKNIQYF.

This clonotype occurred many times. The V call is TRBV7-2, the J call TRBJ2-7; 7 bases map to TRBD1. CDR1 SGHTA and CDR2 FQGNSA come from the germline V gene. The CDR3 covers 14 residues. After removal of 4 bases from V and 4 bases from J, the junction contained 7 bases not matched to a gene. CDR3 amino acids: CASSSGTALYEQYF. For the CDR3, the DNA is TGTGCCAGCAGCTCGGGGACAGCCCTATACGAGCAGTACTTC.

J is TRBJ2-6 and V is TRBV4-1; D is possibly TRBD1 or TRBD2 (5 bases each). V gave up 0 bases and J gave up 2 bases, with 8 bases separating them. This CDR3 comprises 16 residues. The V gene's germline CDR1 is MGHRA and CDR2 YSYEKL. The CDR3 here is CASSQDGGAGANVLTF. Here the CDR3 DNA reads TGCGCCAGCAGCCAAGATGGGGGTGCTGGGGCCAACGTCCTGACTTTC.

Note on this clonotype: Given a much more abundant clone one base away, this may be a read error. The chain combines TRBV12-3 or TRBV12-4 with TRBJ2-4, with D maybe TRBD2 (6 bases). The CDR3 is 15 residues long. The V end lost 0 bases, the J end lost 8 bases, and 14 bases lay between the germline ends. The CDR3: CASSLAGGGVDIQYF. CDR3 bases: TGTGCCAGCAGTTTAGCGGGAGGCGGTGTGGACATTCAGTACTTC.

This clonotype was observed a few times. This sequence joins TRBV20-1 and TRBJ2-7, with D perhaps TRBD2 (6 bases). The CDR3 extends over 15 amino acids. The V end was cut by 6 bases, the J end by 4 bases, with 22 bases between. CDR1 DFQATT and CDR2 SNEGSKA come from the germline V gene (reference sequence). The CDR3 region is CSAPVIEGRKYEQYF. For the CDR3, the DNA is TGCAGTGCACCGGTAATCGAGGGGAGGAAATACGAGCAGTACTTC.

The V gene is TRBV20-1, the J gene TRBJ2-7, with D uncertain. Germline CDR1 is DFQATT and CDR2 is SNEGSKA (reference sequence). V lost 6 bases and J 0 bases, leaving 15 bases between the germline ends. This CDR3 region has 14 residues. The CDR3 sequence is CSAPGSLSSYEQYF. In DNA, the CDR3 is TGCAGTGCCCCAGGCAGTTTGAGCTCCTACGAGCAGTACTTC.

This clonotype was counted between two and nine times. The rearrangement uses TRBV29-1 and TRBJ2-7; possible D gene TRBD2, 6 bases. Between the trimmed V and J ends, which lost 0 bases and 3 bases, there was a span of 15 bases. The CDR3 length is 15 residues. Germline V gives CDR1 SQVTM, CDR2 ANQGSEA. The CDR3 DNA reads TGCAGCGTTGAAGACAGGACCGGGGGTGACTACGAGCAGTACTTC. Protein: CSVEDRTGGDYEQYF.

This clonotype showed up many times. This chain connects TRBV6-1 to TRBJ2-3; D is unresolved. The V end was cut by 6 bases, the J end by 0 bases, with 10 bases between. This CDR3 has 14 amino acids. The germline CDR1 and CDR2 sequences are MNHNS and SASEGT. This CDR3 reads CASRLTASTDTQYF. The CDR3 nucleotides read TGTGCCAGCAGACTTACGGCTAGCACAGATACGCAGTATTTT.

This clonotype appeared many times. The chain recombines TRBV7-9 with TRBJ2-1; possible D gene TRBD2, 6 bases. Germline V gene data show CDR1 as SEHNR and CDR2 as FQNEAQ (reference sequence). V was trimmed by 5 bases and J by 4 bases, leaving 15 bases between them. This CDR3 is built from 15 residues. The CDR3 DNA is TGTGCCAGCAGCCCCCCGGGACTCTTATACAATGAGCAGTTCTTC. It codes for CASSPPGLLYNEQFF.

The chain couples TRBV7-2 to TRBJ2-5, with 10 bases matching TRBD2. The CDR3 contains 15 residues. Germline V gene lookup returns CDR1 SGHTA and CDR2 FQGNSA. V lost 1 base and J lost 4; bases outside the gene matches: 3. CDR3 sequence: CASSLESGGAETQYF. The CDR3 coding sequence is TGTGCCAGCAGCTTAGAAAGCGGGGGGGCAGAGACCCAGTACTTC.

J is TRBJ2-3 and V is TRBV20-1; D perhaps matches TRBD1 (5 bases). Germline V gene lookup returns CDR1 DFQATT and CDR2 SNEGSKA (reference sequence). V was clipped by 0 bases and J by 5 bases, with 15 bases between them. This CDR3 is built from 15 residues. The chain's CDR3 is CSAREATAGQDTQYF. The CDR3 region has the DNA TGCAGTGCTAGAGAGGCTACTGCAGGGCAAGATACGCAGTATTTT.

As to this clonotype: The missing conserved phenylalanine or tryptophan at the end of this CDR3 makes a read error likely. V usage is TRBV12-3 or TRBV12-4 and J usage is TRBJ2-7; weak D call: TRBD1 (5 bases). Trimming shortened V by 6 bases and J by 5 bases, and 14 bases separated the two germline ends. CDR3 length equals 13 residues. The CDR3 DNA follows: TGTGCCAGCAGCCCCCAGGGCCCCCACGAGCAGTACCTC. Translating gives CASSPQGPHEQYL.

The chain recombines TRBV12-3 or TRBV12-4 with TRBJ2-3, with 7 positions matching TRBD2. This CDR3 is 16 amino acids long. Losses at the gene ends were 7 bases for V and 2 bases for J; bases not matched to a gene: 12. The CDR3 bases are TGTGCCAGCAACCCCACTCAGCGGGGCAACACAGATACGCAGTATTTT. Translated, it gives CASNPTQRGNTDTQYF.